What follows describes a single T cell receptor beta chain. The sample originates from a study of blood T cell repertoires in COVID-19. Study information: Specimens from acute and convalescent COVID-19 originated in the United States, Italy and Spain. Nucleic acid was either cDNA or gDNA, and it came from T cells, B-cell-depleted T cells, or PBMCs.

Generated by immunoSEQ multiplex PCR, the TCRdb table keeps only in-frame clones and is missing some. The sample includes a few hundred thousand clones, 70% to 90% of them seen just once. With 1 base removed from V and 4 bases from J, the gap between germline ends came to 10 bases. CDR3 length: 15 amino acids. Germline values: CDR1 LGHNT, CDR2 FRNRAP. The genes are TRBV12-5 and TRBJ1-4, with TRBD1 as a possible D gene (5 bases). Material: peripheral blood. The sequence was obtained from a woman between 45 and 60 years old with acute or convalescent COVID-19. CDR3 bases: TGTGCTAGTGGTTTGGGCCCGGGACTTAATGAAAAACTGTTTTTT. Its translation is CASGLGPGLNEKLFF.